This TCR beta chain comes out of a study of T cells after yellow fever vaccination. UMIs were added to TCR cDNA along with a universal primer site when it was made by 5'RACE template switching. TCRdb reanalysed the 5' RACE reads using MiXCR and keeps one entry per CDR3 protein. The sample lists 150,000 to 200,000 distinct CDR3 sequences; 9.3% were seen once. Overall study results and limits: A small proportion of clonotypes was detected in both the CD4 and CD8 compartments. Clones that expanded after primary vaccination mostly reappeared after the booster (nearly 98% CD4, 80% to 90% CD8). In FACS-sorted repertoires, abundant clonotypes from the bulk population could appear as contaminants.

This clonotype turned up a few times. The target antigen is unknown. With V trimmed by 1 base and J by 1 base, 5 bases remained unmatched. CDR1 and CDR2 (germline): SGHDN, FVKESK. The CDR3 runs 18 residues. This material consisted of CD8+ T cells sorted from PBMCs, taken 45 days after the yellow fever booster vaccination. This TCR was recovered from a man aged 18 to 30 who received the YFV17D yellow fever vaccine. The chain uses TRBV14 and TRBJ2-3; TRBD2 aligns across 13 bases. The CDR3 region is CASSQVLAGGPGTDTQYF. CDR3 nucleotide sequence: TGTGCCAGCAGCCAAGTACTAGCGGGGGGGCCGGGCACAGATACGCAGTATTTT.